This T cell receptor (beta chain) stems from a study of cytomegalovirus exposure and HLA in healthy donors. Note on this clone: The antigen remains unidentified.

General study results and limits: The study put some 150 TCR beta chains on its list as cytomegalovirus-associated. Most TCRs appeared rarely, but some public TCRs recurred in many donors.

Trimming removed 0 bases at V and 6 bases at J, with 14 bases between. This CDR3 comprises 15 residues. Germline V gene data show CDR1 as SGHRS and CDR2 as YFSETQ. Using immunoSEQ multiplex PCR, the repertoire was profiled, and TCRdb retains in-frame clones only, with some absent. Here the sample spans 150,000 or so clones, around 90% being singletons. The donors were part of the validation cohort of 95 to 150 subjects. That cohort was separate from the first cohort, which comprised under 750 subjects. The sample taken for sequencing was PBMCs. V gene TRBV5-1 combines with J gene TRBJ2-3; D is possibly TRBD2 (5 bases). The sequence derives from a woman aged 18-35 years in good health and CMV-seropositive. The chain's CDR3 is CASSLAGILADTQYF. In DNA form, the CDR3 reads TGCGCCAGCAGCTTGGCGGGGATTCTTGCGGATACGCAGTATTTT.